These 22 T cell receptor beta chains originate from one sample sequenced in a study of cytomegalovirus exposure and HLA in healthy donors. PCR amplification relied on 60 Vbeta primers (plus 13 Jbeta primers). Clones were sequenced by immunoSEQ multiplex PCR, and TCRdb holds only the in-frame ones, with some missing. The repertoire holds 150,000 to 200,000 clones, with about 80% as singletons. The sample was PBMCs. The receptor source for this set is a boy between 10 and 17 years old in good health and CMV-seronegative.

V usage is TRBV7-9 and J usage is TRBJ1-3, with no clear D. This CDR3 is built from 15 residues. V was trimmed by 1 base and J by 0 bases, leaving 7 bases between them. The germline V gene has CDR1 SEHNR and CDR2 FQNEAQ (reference sequence). CDR3 amino acids: CASSLGPVSGNTIYF. In DNA, the CDR3 is TGTGCCAGCAGCTTAGGTCCGGTCTCTGGAAACACCATATATTTT.

The chain couples TRBV30 to TRBJ2-1; 10 positions match TRBD2. Germline trimming cut 3 bases from V and 7 bases from J; bases unmatched to any gene: 9. Per the germline V gene, CDR1 is GTSNPN and CDR2 is SVGIG (reference sequence). The CDR3 sequence is 15 residues long. CDR3 sequence: CAWSGGPLAGNEQFF. In DNA form, the CDR3 reads TGTGCCTGGAGCGGTGGACCACTAGCGGGAAATGAGCAGTTCTTC.

J is TRBJ2-7 and V is TRBV10-3, with 11 bases fitting TRBD1. CDR1 is ENHRY, CDR2 SYGVKD, per germline. The CDR3 extends over 12 amino acids. V lost 10 bases and J lost 6; bases outside the gene matches: 5. The DNA for the CDR3 is TGTGCCACCAGGGACAGGGGGGGCGAGCAGTACTTC. Amino acid sequence: CATRDRGGEQYF.

This chain connects TRBV5-1 to TRBJ2-3, with D possibly being TRBD1 (5 bases). The germline V and J ends were trimmed by 4 bases and 2 bases, with 8 bases remaining between them. Germline V gene sequence: CDR1 SGHRS, CDR2 YFSETQ. There are 13 residues in the CDR3. The CDR3 protein is CASSDRITDTQYF. The CDR3 DNA reads as TGCGCCAGCAGCGACAGAATCACAGATACGCAGTATTTT. The full variable domain, in which reference TRBV5-1 and TRBJ2-3 provide the parts outside the CDR3, is KAGVTQTPRYLIKTRGQQVTLSCSPISGHRSVSWYQQTPGQGLQFLFEYFSETQRNKGNFPGRFSGRQFSNSRSEMNVSTLELGDSALYLCASSDRITDTQYFGPGTRLTVL.

The chain carries TRBV6-1 and TRBJ2-3; D is possibly TRBD1 (6 bases). Trimming pared 5 bases from V and 3 bases from J, leaving 15 bases between. The germline V gene encodes CDR1 MNHNS and CDR2 SASEGT. This CDR3 is 15 amino acids long. CDR3 amino acids: CASSPWQGRTDTQYF. The CDR3 DNA sequence: TGTGCCAGCAGTCCATGGCAGGGGCGGACAGATACGCAGTATTTT.

This clone was observed a few times. The genes are TRBV5-1 and TRBJ1-2; D perhaps matches TRBD1 (5 bases). This CDR3 has 16 residues. Trimming stripped 6 bases from V and 2 bases from J, with 20 bases between. The germline V gene has CDR1 SGHRS and CDR2 YFSETQ. CDR3 residues: CASTPDQGRHNYGYTF. CDR3 nucleotide sequence: TGCGCCAGCACGCCGGATCAGGGCCGGCACAACTATGGCTACACCTTC.

The gene calls are TRBV6-6 and TRBJ1-5; tentative D call: TRBD1 (5 bases). The ends were cut back, 6 bases at V and 1 base at J, with 10 bases in the middle. This CDR3 is 14 amino acids long. Per the germline V gene, CDR1 is MNHNY and CDR2 is SVGAGI (reference sequence). CDR3 DNA sequence: TGTGCCAGCAGGGACACACAAAGCAATCAGCCCCAGCATTTT. This codes for CASRDTQSNQPQHF.

This clone showed up just a few times. This rearrangement joins TRBV2 to TRBJ1-5; D might be TRBD1 (6 bases). Germline values: CDR1 SNHLY, CDR2 FYNNEI. V dropped 3 bases and J dropped 0 bases, with 21 bases sitting between them. The CDR3 runs 19 residues. CDR3 amino acids: CASSDPGEGWRDSNQPQHF. CDR3 nucleotides: TGTGCCAGCAGTGACCCAGGGGAGGGTTGGCGGGATAGCAATCAGCCCCAGCATTTT.

The chain couples TRBV7-2 to TRBJ2-7; 10 bases map to TRBD2. The trim removed 1 base at V and 9 bases at J, leaving 6 bases unmatched. Germline CDR1 is SGHTA and CDR2 is FQGNSA. The CDR3 loop spans 14 amino acids. The CDR3 nucleotides read TGTGCCAGCAGCTTAGTTGCTAGCGGGAGATTGCAGTACTTC. This codes for CASSLVASGRLQYF. Supplemented by reference TRBV7-2 and TRBJ2-7, the full variable domain reads GAGVSQSPSNKVTEKGKDVELRCDPISGHTALYWYRQSLGQGLEFLIYFQGNSAPDKSGLPSDRFSAERTGGSVSTLTIQRTQQEDSAVYLCASSLVASGRLQYFGPGTRLTVT.

The chain has TRBV28 and TRBJ2-1; the match to TRBD2 covers 8 bases. The CDR3 spans 13 residues. After removal of 6 bases from V and 9 bases from J, the junction contained 7 bases not matched to a gene. CDR1 MDHEN and CDR2 SYDVKM come from the germline V gene. CDR3 nucleotide sequence: TGTGCCAGCAGATTGTCGGGGGGGCCTGAGCAGTTCTTC. This translates into CASRLSGGPEQFF. The full variable domain, rest sourced from reference TRBV28 and TRBJ2-1, is DVKVTQSSRYLVKRTGEKVFLECVQDMDHENMFWYRQDPGLGLRLIYFSYDVKMKEKGDIPEGYSVSREKKERFSLILESASTNQTSMYLCASRLSGGPEQFFGPGTRLTVL.

The rearrangement joins TRBV30 to TRBJ2-1, with D possibly TRBD2 on 7 matching bases. The CDR3 extends over 14 amino acids. V was trimmed by 3 bases and J by 7 bases, leaving 16 bases between them. Germline lookup yields CDR1 GTSNPN and CDR2 SVGIG (reference sequence). The CDR3 protein is CAWRKGGPRNEQFF. Here the CDR3 DNA reads TGTGCCTGGAGGAAGGGGGGGCCGCGAAATGAGCAGTTCTTC.

This rearrangement joins TRBV9 to TRBJ1-6; a weak D match, TRBD1 (6 bases). CDR1 and CDR2 (germline): SGDLS, YYNGEE. The ends were cut back, 2 bases at V and 10 bases at J, with 16 bases in the middle. The CDR3 totals 15 residues. CDR3 residues: CASSVDGTRLSPLHF. The CDR3, as DNA: TGTGCCAGCAGCGTCGACGGGACAAGGCTCTCACCCCTCCACTTT.

J is TRBJ1-1 and V is TRBV12-5; 7 bases are a match to TRBD1. This CDR3 is 15 amino acids long. The germline V gene has CDR1 LGHNT and CDR2 FRNRAP. The junction had 9 bases not matched to a gene; V was cut back by 5 bases and J by 3 bases. The CDR3 sequence: CASGPPTGSYTEAFF. The CDR3 region has the DNA TGTGCTAGTGGTCCCCCGACAGGGTCCTACACTGAAGCTTTCTTT.

V gene TRBV14 combines with J gene TRBJ2-1; a possible D gene is TRBD1 (6 bases). CDR3 length: 15 residues. Germline lookup yields CDR1 SGHDN and CDR2 FVKESK. V was shortened by 5 bases and J by 4 bases, with 15 bases between the two germline ends. CDR3 bases: TGTGCCAGCAGCTGGACCGGGACACCTTACAATGAGCAGTTCTTC. It yields the protein CASSWTGTPYNEQFF.

This chain connects TRBV11-2 to TRBJ2-5; 7 nucleotides agree with TRBD1. V dropped 0 bases and J dropped 4; count of bases not matched to a gene: 5. CDR1 and CDR2 from the germline V gene are SGHAT and FQNNGV. The CDR3 contains 15 residues. In nucleotides, the CDR3 is TGTGCCAGCAGCTTAGACAGGGGGAGAGTAGAGACCCAGTACTTC. Its translation: CASSLDRGRVETQYF.

V and J are TRBV21-1 and TRBJ2-7; whether TRBD1, the table's D call, matches the DNA was not checked. TRBV21-1 is tagged as a pseudogene. This CDR3 has 18 residues. The CDR3 nucleotides read TGTGCCAGCAGCAAAGAGTGCGGTAAACAGGGGGCGGTTTACGAGCAGTACTTC. Protein: CASSKECGKQGAVYEQYF.

The J gene is TRBJ1-1, the V gene TRBV6-4; D gene unclear. V shed 6 bases and J shed 4 bases, with 15 bases lying between them. Germline V gene sequence: CDR1 MRHNA, CDR2 SNTAGT. The CDR3 sequence is 14 residues long. CDR3 residues: CASSQEQSSTEAFF. CDR3 DNA sequence: TGTGCCAGCAGCCAAGAACAGAGTTCCACTGAAGCTTTCTTT.

The chain employs TRBV29-1 and TRBJ2-7; D possibly corresponds to TRBD2 (5 bases). V dropped 7 bases and J dropped 4 bases, with 17 bases sitting between them. Germline CDR1 and CDR2: SQVTM and ANQGSEA. The CDR3 has 13 residues. The DNA of the CDR3 is TGCAGCGCTACCCCCCAGGAGGAGTACGAGCAGTACTTC. This codes for CSATPQEEYEQYF.

The chain carries TRBV29-1 and TRBJ1-1; the D is unclear. The CDR3 is made up of 13 amino acids. Germline loops: CDR1 SQVTM, CDR2 ANQGSEA. The V and J ends lost 6 bases and 1 base respectively, with 12 bases between them. For the CDR3, the DNA is TGCAGCGTCAGAGGTCGGCGGAACACTGAAGCTTTCTTT. Its translation: CSVRGRRNTEAFF.

The chain links TRBV5-8 to TRBJ2-6, with D unresolved. This CDR3 region has 15 residues. Germline lookup yields CDR1 SGHTS and CDR2 YDEGEE. The V gene lost 6 bases and the J gene lost 2 bases, with 12 bases spanning the gap. CDR3 DNA: TGTGCCAGCACCTCGAGCTCGGCTGGGGCCAACGTCCTGACTTTC. It translates to CASTSSSAGANVLTF.

This clone was seen a few times. J is TRBJ1-1 and V is TRBV5-8, with D perhaps TRBD1 (6 bases). The germline V gene encodes CDR1 SGHTS and CDR2 YDEGEE. Trimming removed 4 bases at V and 12 bases at J, with 16 bases between. The CDR3 sequence is 12 residues long. The CDR3 DNA follows: TGTGCCAGCAGCAACCTCCAGGGGAAGTCTTTCTTT. Translation gives CASSNLQGKSFF.

The rearrangement links TRBV5-6 to TRBJ2-1; 7 bases line up with TRBD2. V shed 3 bases and J 1 base; nucleotides not matched to a gene: 7. CDR3 length: 16 amino acids. The germline V gene encodes CDR1 SGHDT and CDR2 YYEEEE. DNA for the CDR3: TGTGCCAGCAGCTCTCAGCGGGGTTCTTCCTACAATGAGCAGTTCTTC. Amino acids: CASSSQRGSSYNEQFF.